These T cell receptor beta chains were read from a single sample in a study of graft-versus-host responses after intestinal transplantation. The method was immunoSEQ multiplex PCR; TCRdb's version includes in-frame clones alone and lacks a portion of them. The sample lists some 41,000 clones, approximately 93% occurring once. Source: PBMCs, taken roughly 780 days after intestinal transplantation. These receptors came from a human patient who received an intestinal transplant, so some T cells may come from the graft donor. Both conserved end residues are part of each CDR3. A D gene is named only where the DNA matches it firmly. Expanded clones get a size class; other rows say once, few or many, or leave the size out.

abundance	v_gene	j_gene	d_gene	CDR3aa	CDR3nt
-	TRBV7-9	TRBJ2-7	-	CASSPNYEQYF	TGTGCCAGCAGCCCTAACTACGAGCAGTACTTC
-	TRBV6-9	TRBJ2-7	-	CASSPYQGKENEQYF	TGTGCCAGCAGCCCATACCAGGGGAAGGAAAACGAGCAGTACTTC
-	TRBV7-3	TRBJ2-1	-	CASSLYPGPNEQFF	TGTGCCAGCAGCTTATACCCAGGGCCGAATGAGCAGTTCTTC
once	TRBV4-2	TRBJ2-7	TRBD1	CASSQRQQGYEQYF	TGTGCCAGCAGCCAACGACAACAGGGGTACGAGCAGTACTTC
once	TRBV7-9	TRBJ2-5	-	CASSLARGAETQYF	TGTGCCAGCAGCTTAGCTAGGGGGGCGGAGACCCAGTACTTC
-	TRBV10-1	TRBJ2-4	-	CASSESGTNIQYF	TGCGCCAGCAGTGAGTCGGGGACAAACATTCAGTACTTC
-	TRBV6-6	TRBJ1-2	-	CASSYSSGSGYTF	TGTGCCAGCAGTTACTCGAGCGGGTCTGGCTACACCTTC
few	TRBV10-3	TRBJ2-1	TRBD2	CAISDRSGVSYNEQFF	TGTGCCATCAGTGACCGGAGCGGGGTTTCCTACAATGAGCAGTTCTTC
-	TRBV4-1	TRBJ2-3	-	CASSHTFGGTDTQYF	TGCGCCAGCAGCCACACATTTGGGGGCACAGATACGCAGTATTTT
-	TRBV9	TRBJ2-1	TRBD2	CASSVAQGLAGAYNEQFF	TGTGCCAGCAGCGTAGCTCAAGGACTAGCGGGGGCCTACAATGAGCAGTTCTTC
-	TRBV6-5	TRBJ1-2	TRBD1	CASSLFDRAGGYTF	TGTGCCAGCAGTTTGTTCGACAGGGCCGGTGGCTACACCTTC
-	TRBV7-9	TRBJ1-2	-	CASSLDSRVGYTF	TGTGCCAGCAGCTTAGATAGCAGGGTCGGCTACACCTTC
-	TRBV20-1	TRBJ2-1	-	CSARGSNEQFF	TGCAGTGCTAGAGGGAGCAATGAGCAGTTCTTC
-	TRBV5-1	TRBJ1-3	-	CASSLTFNTGNSGNTIYF	TGCGCCAGCAGCTTGACCTTTAACACAGGGAACTCTGGAAACACCATATATTTT
-	TRBV5-6	TRBJ2-2	-	CASSFLGTGELFF	TGTGCCAGCAGCTTTCTGGGAACCGGGGAGCTGTTTTTT
-	TRBV5-6	TRBJ2-1	-	CASSLGGSFYNEQFF	TGTGCCAGCAGCTTGGGGGGGAGCTTCTACAATGAGCAGTTCTTC
-	TRBV9	TRBJ1-2	-	CASSEGNYYGYTF	TGTGCCAGCAGCGAAGGGAACTACTATGGCTACACCTTC
-	TRBV5-6	TRBJ2-1	TRBD2	CASSPDLSGGSYNEQFF	TGTGCCAGCAGCCCTGATTTAAGCGGGGGATCCTACAATGAGCAGTTCTTC
-	TRBV29-1	TRBJ1-5	-	CSVVTSGQSNQPQHF	TGCAGCGTTGTTACTTCGGGACAAAGCAATCAGCCCCAGCATTTT
-	TRBV4-1	TRBJ1-6	-	CASSRTGTSVTPLHF	TGCGCCAGCAGCCGCACCGGGACATCAGTGACACCCCTCCACTTT
-	TRBV7-2	TRBJ2-7	-	CASSYGVWGVYEQYF	TGTGCCAGCAGCTACGGAGTGTGGGGGGTCTACGAGCAGTACTTC
-	TRBV5-6	TRBJ2-7	-	CASSLGGGYEQYF	TGTGCCAGCAGCTTGGGGGGCGGCTACGAGCAGTACTTC
once	TRBV6-6	TRBJ1-2	-	CASGSRPNYGYTF	TGTGCCAGCGGAAGCAGACCTAACTATGGCTACACCTTC
-	TRBV7-9	TRBJ1-2	TRBD1	CASSALTGGDYGYTF	TGTGCCAGCAGCGCCTTAACAGGGGGCGACTATGGCTACACCTTC
-	TRBV5-1	TRBJ2-7	-	CASSLDREVYEQYF	TGCGCCAGCAGCTTGGACAGGGAAGTGTACGAGCAGTACTTC
-	TRBV5-1	TRBJ1-5	-	CASSLGPARDKPQHF	TGCGCCAGCAGCTTGGGGCCCGCCAGAGACAAGCCCCAGCATTTT
-	TRBV30	TRBJ2-7	TRBD1	CAWSGWTGGGDEQYF	TGTGCCTGGAGTGGTTGGACAGGGGGCGGCGACGAGCAGTACTTC
-	TRBV11-2	TRBJ2-2	TRBD2	CASSQLTSGTGELFF	TGTGCCAGCAGCCAGCTTACTAGCGGTACCGGGGAGCTGTTTTTT